The clone carrying this TCR beta chain was picked up a small number of times. This specimen belongs to a study of T-cell memory formation after mild COVID-19. One entry per CDR3 protein results from TCRdb running MiXCR on the 5' RACE reads. The sample includes about 130,000 distinct CDR3 sequences, approximately 15% of them seen just once. The V end was cut by 0 bases, the J end by 4 bases, with 20 bases between. The V gene's germline CDR1 is SGDLS and CDR2 YYNGEE. This CDR3 region has 18 residues. V usage is TRBV9 and J usage is TRBJ1-3; TRBD1 is a possible D gene (5 bases). The TCR comes from an adult woman who had mild COVID-19 (a few samples of this study predate the infection). Cell type and time point are not known. Sequences were obtained from PBMCs or a T cell subset sorted from them (not recorded which). CDR3 coding DNA: TGTGCCAGCAGCGTAGCTGCAGGGAATGCACTTTCCGGAAACACCATATATTTT. Its protein product is CASSVAAGNALSGNTIYF.